This T cell receptor (beta chain) was identified during a study of technical replicates of blood from a handful of donors. TCRdb's copy holds only in-frame clones and misses some; the assay was immunoSEQ multiplex PCR. The sample consists of almost 85,000 clones, roughly 97% of them appearing once. V shed 5 bases and J 5 bases; nucleotides not matched to a gene: 16. The CDR3 covers 18 residues. CDR1 MDHEN and CDR2 SYDVKM come from the germline V gene. The clonotype originates from a human donor in good health. Source material: T cells isolated from PBMCs. The V gene is TRBV28, the J gene TRBJ2-1; 9 bases agree with TRBD2. The CDR3 loop reads CASSPMNLVAGGNNEQFF. The CDR3 DNA sequence: TGTGCCAGCAGTCCAATGAACTTGGTTGCGGGAGGGAACAATGAGCAGTTCTTC.